The source of this T cell receptor beta chain is a study of shared clonotypes between healthy human individuals. Sequenced by immunoSEQ multiplex PCR; TCRdb stores in-frame clones only, minus some. This table holds about 1.5 million clones, about 96% found once. Germline V lookup: CDR1 SEHNR, CDR2 FQNEAQ (reference sequence). This CDR3 contains 16 residues. Unmatched junction bases numbered 9, after V lost 6 bases and J lost 0 bases. The chain joins TRBV7-9 to TRBJ2-3, with 7 nucleotides matching TRBD1. This TCR came from a young man in good health. The sequenced material came from naive CD4+ T cells sorted from blood. Subset described: CD45RA+ positively selected. The CDR3 region has the DNA TGTGCCAGCAGACCGGGACAGTGGAGGAGCACAGATACGCAGTATTTT. This codes for CASRPGQWRSTDTQYF.